This TCR beta chain emerged from a study of identical twins. General study findings and limits: Beta out-of-frame sequences showed weaker excess sharing between twins. Cord blood's abundant beta clonotypes had fewer insertions, unlike memory repertoires. There was more out-of-frame TCR alpha sharing in monozygotic twins than models estimated.

From the 5' RACE reads, TCRdb called clonotypes with MiXCR, one entry per CDR3 protein. The table has 460,000 or so distinct CDR3 sequences, around 14% seen once; the top ten hold 0.52%. J was trimmed by 4 bases and V by 0 bases; bases with no gene match: 5. Germline values: CDR1 DFQATT, CDR2 SNEGSKA (reference sequence). The CDR3 extends over 14 amino acids. On this clonotype itself: Its antigen is as yet unknown.

The same specimen was also included in a second study, on yellow fever vaccine responses in identical twins.

The clonotype comes from a young woman in good health. The sequencing sample was made of CD4+ T cells sorted from blood. The J gene is TRBJ2-7, the V gene TRBV20-1, with TRBD2 matching 8 bases. The CDR3 loop is CSARDLSGRYEQYF. As DNA, the CDR3 is TGCAGTGCTAGAGATTTAAGCGGGAGATACGAGCAGTACTTC.